The 10 T cell receptor beta chains below all came from one sample that was sequenced in a study of control samples from healthy donors and cancer patients. Profiling relied on immunoSEQ multiplex PCR, and the TCRdb table lists in-frame clones only, not all of them. The sample yields about 150,000 clones, 75% to 90% seen once. The sample comprised blood. All receptors derive from a young man in good health.

The V and J genes are TRBV5-4 and TRBJ1-4; no clear D. Germline CDR1 and CDR2: SGHNT and YYREEE (reference sequence). The CDR3 covers 12 residues. The V gene lost 4 bases and the J gene lost 10 bases, with 11 bases spanning the gap. This CDR3 reads CASSLLDGKLFF. Here the CDR3 DNA reads TGTGCCAGCAGCCTGCTCGACGGAAAACTGTTTTTT. Using reference TRBV5-4 and TRBJ1-4 for the parts outside the CDR3, the full variable domain is ETGVTQSPTHLIKTRGQQVTLRCSSQSGHNTVSWYQQALGQGPQFIFQYYREEENGRGNFPPRFSGLQFPNYSSELNVNALELDDSALYLCASSLLDGKLFFGSGTQLSVL.

The chain couples TRBV19 to TRBJ1-5; maybe TRBD1 (5 bases). The V end was cut by 8 bases, the J end by 1 base, with 12 bases between. The CDR3 totals 14 residues. Germline CDR1 and CDR2: LNHDA and SQIVND (reference sequence). The CDR3 reads CASGATASNQPQHF. The DNA for the CDR3 is TGTGCCAGTGGGGCGACAGCAAGCAATCAGCCCCAGCATTTT.

The CDR3 DNA reads as TGTGCCAGCGTAGTCCGGGACAGGGGCTATGGCTACACCTTC. It is translated as CASVVRDRGYGYTF. The rearrangement links TRBV6-5 to TRBJ1-2; 10 nucleotides match TRBD1. This CDR3 has 14 residues. Per the germline V gene, CDR1 is MNHEY and CDR2 is SVGAGI. The J segment lost 4 bases and the V segment lost 8 bases, leaving 7 bases of the junction unmatched.

This clone was seen more than once but under ten times. The J gene is TRBJ2-3, the V gene TRBV5-4, with TRBD2 identical over 8 bases. This CDR3 spans 16 amino acids. Per the germline V gene, CDR1 is SGHNT and CDR2 is YYREEE (reference sequence). V gave up 4 bases and J gave up 5 bases; unmatched junction bases: 12. The CDR3 region has the DNA TGTGCCAGCAGCCCCCTCCCGACTAGCGTGGGAGATACGCAGTATTTT. As protein: CASSPLPTSVGDTQYF. Full variable domain (outside the CDR3, taken from reference TRBV5-4 and TRBJ2-3): ETGVTQSPTHLIKTRGQQVTLRCSSQSGHNTVSWYQQALGQGPQFIFQYYREEENGRGNFPPRFSGLQFPNYSSELNVNALELDDSALYLCASSPLPTSVGDTQYFGPGTRLTVL.

The V call is TRBV5-4, the J call TRBJ2-3, with D possibly matching TRBD1 (6 bases). There are 16 residues in the CDR3. Germline V CDR1 and CDR2: SGHNT, YYREEE (reference sequence). Trimming took off 4 bases at V and 2 bases at J, with 17 bases between the two ends. CDR3 region: CASSDTPGQTTDTQYF. CDR3 coding DNA: TGTGCCAGCAGCGACACGCCGGGACAAACCACAGATACGCAGTATTTT.

The rearrangement uses TRBV6-6 and TRBJ2-7; TRBD1 matches at 8 bases. The CDR3 totals 13 residues. With 1 base clipped from V and 5 bases from J, the junction kept 1 base outside the gene matches. Germline CDR1 reads MNHNY; CDR2 reads SVGAGI (reference sequence). The CDR3 DNA is TGTGCCAGCAGTTACTTGACAGGGGACGAGCAGTACTTC. Protein product: CASSYLTGDEQYF.

This chain uses TRBV6-5 with TRBJ2-7, with 7 nucleotides matching TRBD1. CDR3 length: 13 amino acids. Per germline, CDR1 MNHEY and CDR2 SVGAGI. Unmatched junction bases numbered 7, after V lost 6 bases and J lost 5 bases. The CDR3 bases are TGTGCCAGCAGGGCCAGGGGGTGGCACGAGCAGTACTTC. Translating it yields CASRARGWHEQYF.

The chain uses TRBV2 and TRBJ1-1; D not certain. Per the germline V gene, CDR1 is SNHLY and CDR2 is FYNNEI. The germline V and J ends were trimmed by 2 bases and 5 bases, with 15 bases remaining between them. This CDR3 has 15 residues. The CDR3 DNA follows: TGTGCCAGCAGTGAACTTTCGCAGCTGGGAACTGAAGCTTTCTTT. Residues: CASSELSQLGTEAFF. Drawing the rest from reference TRBV2 and TRBJ1-1, the complete variable domain is EPEVTQTPSHQVTQMGQEVILRCVPISNHLYFYWYRQILGQKVEFLVSFYNNEISEKSEIFDDQFSVERPDGSNFTLKIRSTKLEDSAMYFCASSELSQLGTEAFFGQGTRLTVV.

J is TRBJ1-1 and V is TRBV7-2, with 8 bases that match TRBD1. V lost 5 bases, J lost 5 bases, and 4 bases stayed unmatched. Looked up from germline, CDR1 is SGHTA and CDR2 is FQGNSA. This CDR3 has 13 amino acids. This chain's CDR3 is CASSRGQGTEAFF. For the CDR3, the DNA is TGTGCCAGCAGCAGAGGACAGGGAACTGAAGCTTTCTTT.

This clone was counted only a few times. The rearrangement uses TRBV6-5 and TRBJ2-5, with TRBD1 matching over 7 bases. This CDR3 has 15 amino acids. Germline V gene data show CDR1 as MNHEY and CDR2 as SVGAGI. Trimming cost V 6 bases and J 3 bases; bases outside gene matches: 10. Here the CDR3 reads CASSRTMTGKETQYF. In DNA, the CDR3 is TGTGCCAGCAGCCGCACAATGACAGGGAAAGAGACCCAGTACTTC.